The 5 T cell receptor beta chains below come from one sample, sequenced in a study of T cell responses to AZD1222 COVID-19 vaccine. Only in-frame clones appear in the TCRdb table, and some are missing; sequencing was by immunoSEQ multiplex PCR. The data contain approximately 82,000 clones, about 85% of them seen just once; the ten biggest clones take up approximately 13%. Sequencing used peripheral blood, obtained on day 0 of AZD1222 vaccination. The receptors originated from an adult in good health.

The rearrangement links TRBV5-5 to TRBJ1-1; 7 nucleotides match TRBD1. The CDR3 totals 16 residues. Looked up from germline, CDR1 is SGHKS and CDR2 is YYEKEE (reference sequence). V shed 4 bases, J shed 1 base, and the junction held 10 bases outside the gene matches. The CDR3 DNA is TGTGCCAGCAGCGACAGACGACAGGGTTGGAACACTGAAGCTTTCTTT. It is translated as CASSDRRQGWNTEAFF.

The CDR3 nucleotides read TGTGCCAGCAGTTTCGGGGCAGGCTATGGCTACACCTTC. As protein: CASSFGAGYGYTF. This chain connects TRBV28 to TRBJ1-2; a possible D gene is TRBD1 (5 bases). Trimming pared 3 bases from V and 4 bases from J, leaving 9 bases between. The CDR3 is made up of 13 amino acids. Germline-derived CDR1 and CDR2 are MDHEN and SYDVKM.

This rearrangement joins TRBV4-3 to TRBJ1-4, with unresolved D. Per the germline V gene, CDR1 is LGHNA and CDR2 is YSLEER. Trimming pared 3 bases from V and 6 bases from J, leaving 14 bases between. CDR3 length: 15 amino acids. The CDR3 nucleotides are TGCGCCAGCAGCCAGGCGTTTATGAATTATGAAAAACTGTTTTTT. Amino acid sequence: CASSQAFMNYEKLFF.

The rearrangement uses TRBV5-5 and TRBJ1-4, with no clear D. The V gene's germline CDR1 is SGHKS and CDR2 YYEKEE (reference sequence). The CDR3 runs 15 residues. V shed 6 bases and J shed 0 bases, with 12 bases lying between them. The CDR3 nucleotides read TGTGCCAGCACAACAAGGGCTGCAACTAATGAAAAACTGTTTTTT. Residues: CASTTRAATNEKLFF.

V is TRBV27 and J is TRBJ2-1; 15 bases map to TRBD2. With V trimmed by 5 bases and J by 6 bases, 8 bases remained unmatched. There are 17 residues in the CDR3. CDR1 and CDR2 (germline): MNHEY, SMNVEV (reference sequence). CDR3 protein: CASSLTLGLAGGNEQFF. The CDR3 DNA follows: TGTGCCAGCAGTCTTACACTGGGACTAGCGGGGGGCAATGAGCAGTTCTTC.